This is a list of T cell receptor beta chains from one sample in a study of cytomegalovirus exposure and HLA in healthy donors. Libraries were prepared by immunoSEQ multiplex PCR; TCRdb keeps only in-frame clonotypes and omits some of them. Among some 110,000 clones, 70% to 75% were seen once, and the ten largest hold 2.8%. Input material: PBMCs. Receptors were obtained from a female donor in good health and CMV-seronegative. The CDR3 runs from the conserved cysteine through the conserved F or W. The order of the fields is CDR3 protein, CDR3 DNA, J gene, clone size, D gene, V gene. D genes are given only for firm matches. Only some rows state a clone size, as once, few, many or a class for expanded clones.

CDR3 protein: CASSLPNYNEQFF
CDR3 DNA: TGTGCCAGCAGTTTGCCTAACTACAATGAGCAGTTCTTC
J gene: TRBJ2-1
clone size: few
D gene: NA
V gene: TRBV28

CDR3 protein: CASSSERLETQYF
CDR3 DNA: TGCGCCAGCAGCTCCGAGAGACTCGAGACCCAGTACTTC
J gene: TRBJ2-5
clone size: NA
D gene: NA
V gene: TRBV5-1

CDR3 protein: CASSFGQNYEQYF
CDR3 DNA: TGTGCCAGCAGTTTTGGGCAGAACTACGAGCAGTACTTC
J gene: TRBJ2-7
clone size: NA
D gene: NA
V gene: TRBV27

CDR3 protein: CASSLIAGGPNEQFF
CDR3 DNA: TGTGCCAGCAGCTTAATAGCGGGAGGGCCCAATGAGCAGTTCTTC
J gene: TRBJ2-1
clone size: few
D gene: TRBD2
V gene: TRBV5-8

CDR3 protein: CASSSFPGKPQHF
CDR3 DNA: TGTGCCAGCAGTTCATTCCCAGGAAAGCCCCAGCATTTT
J gene: TRBJ1-5
clone size: NA
D gene: NA
V gene: TRBV27

CDR3 protein: CAWSLTGTGLKDTQYF
CDR3 DNA: TGTGCCTGGAGTCTCACCGGGACAGGGTTGAAAGATACGCAGTATTTT
J gene: TRBJ2-3
clone size: few
D gene: TRBD1
V gene: TRBV30

CDR3 protein: CASSFTSGTSDTQYF
CDR3 DNA: TGTGCCAGCAGCTTCACTAGCGGGACCTCAGATACGCAGTATTTT
J gene: TRBJ2-3
clone size: NA
D gene: TRBD2
V gene: TRBV7-2

CDR3 protein: CAWNRRNQETQYF
CDR3 DNA: TGTGCCTGGAATCGGCGGAATCAAGAGACCCAGTACTTC
J gene: TRBJ2-5
clone size: NA
D gene: NA
V gene: TRBV30

CDR3 protein: CASRNGPTEAFF
CDR3 DNA: TGTGCCAGTCGTAATGGGCCCACTGAAGCTTTCTTT
J gene: TRBJ1-1
clone size: NA
D gene: NA
V gene: TRBV28

CDR3 protein: CASSGRGRAPYEQYF
CDR3 DNA: TGTGCCAGCAGTGGCCGAGGCAGGGCCCCCTACGAGCAGTACTTC
J gene: TRBJ2-7
clone size: NA
D gene: NA
V gene: TRBV6-1

CDR3 protein: CASSLEGLAYEQYF
CDR3 DNA: TGTGCCAGCAGCTTAGAGGGACTCGCTTACGAGCAGTACTTC
J gene: TRBJ2-7
clone size: NA
D gene: NA
V gene: TRBV11-3

CDR3 protein: CASSSAGGPTDTQYF
CDR3 DNA: TGTGCCAGCAGCTCAGCGGGAGGGCCCACAGATACGCAGTATTTT
J gene: TRBJ2-3
clone size: NA
D gene: TRBD2
V gene: TRBV7-7

CDR3 protein: CASSFWTEGSKAFF
CDR3 DNA: TGCGCCAGCAGCTTCTGGACAGAAGGAAGTAAAGCTTTCTTT
J gene: TRBJ1-1
clone size: few
D gene: NA
V gene: TRBV5-1

CDR3 protein: CATRGRGDYGYTF
CDR3 DNA: TGTGCCACCAGGGGGAGGGGAGACTATGGCTACACCTTC
J gene: TRBJ1-2
clone size: NA
D gene: TRBD1
V gene: TRBV27

CDR3 protein: CASSTFTDTQYF
CDR3 DNA: TGTGCCAGCAGCACATTCACAGATACGCAGTATTTT
J gene: TRBJ2-3
clone size: NA
D gene: NA
V gene: TRBV7-2

CDR3 protein: CASSLMTSDNEQFF
CDR3 DNA: TGTGCCAGCAGCCTGATGACTAGCGACAATGAGCAGTTCTTC
J gene: TRBJ2-1
clone size: NA
D gene: TRBD2
V gene: TRBV11-3

CDR3 protein: CASSPRSAGANVLTF
CDR3 DNA: TGTGCCAGCAGTCCCCGGTCGGCTGGGGCCAACGTCCTGACTTTC
J gene: TRBJ2-6
clone size: few
D gene: NA
V gene: TRBV27

CDR3 protein: CASSLSGYADTQYF
CDR3 DNA: TGTGCCAGCAGCTTATCAGGGTACGCAGATACGCAGTATTTT
J gene: TRBJ2-3
clone size: NA
D gene: NA
V gene: TRBV7-3

CDR3 protein: CASSESGGRGDEQFF
CDR3 DNA: TGCGCCAGCAGTGAGTCGGGGGGGAGGGGAGATGAGCAGTTCTTC
J gene: TRBJ2-1
clone size: NA
D gene: TRBD2
V gene: TRBV10-2

CDR3 protein: CAWRGTVNEKLFF
CDR3 DNA: TGTGCCTGGAGGGGGACAGTGAATGAAAAACTGTTTTTT
J gene: TRBJ1-4
clone size: NA
D gene: TRBD1
V gene: TRBV30

CDR3 protein: CASSLGGTGSYEQYF
CDR3 DNA: TGTGCCAGCAGCTTAGGAGGGACAGGGAGCTACGAGCAGTACTTC
J gene: TRBJ2-7
clone size: NA
D gene: TRBD1
V gene: TRBV11-3

CDR3 protein: CAWSPILRDRGQGYGYTF
CDR3 DNA: TGTGCCTGGAGCCCGATTCTCCGGGACAGGGGGCAAGGCTATGGCTACACCTTC
J gene: TRBJ1-2
clone size: NA
D gene: TRBD1
V gene: TRBV30

CDR3 protein: CASSVGSSGPHTDTQYF
CDR3 DNA: TGTGCCAGCAGCGTAGGGTCTAGCGGGCCACACACAGATACGCAGTATTTT
J gene: TRBJ2-3
clone size: few
D gene: TRBD2
V gene: TRBV9

CDR3 protein: CASSLPGESGYTF
CDR3 DNA: TGCGCCAGCAGCTTGCCGGGGGAGAGTGGCTACACCTTC
J gene: TRBJ1-2
clone size: NA
D gene: NA
V gene: TRBV5-1

CDR3 protein: CASSLGQGYGYTF
CDR3 DNA: TGTGCCAGCAGTCTCGGACAGGGCTATGGCTACACCTTC
J gene: TRBJ1-2
clone size: NA
D gene: TRBD1
V gene: TRBV27

CDR3 protein: CASSLVVLAGTRNEQFF
CDR3 DNA: TGTGCCAGCAGCTTAGTAGTACTAGCGGGGACTCGCAATGAGCAGTTCTTC
J gene: TRBJ2-1
clone size: NA
D gene: TRBD2
V gene: TRBV7-2

CDR3 protein: CASSEPGTGFGYTF
CDR3 DNA: TGTGCCAGCAGTGAGCCCGGGACAGGGTTTGGCTACACCTTC
J gene: TRBJ1-2
clone size: few
D gene: TRBD1
V gene: TRBV25-1

CDR3 protein: CASSYPGQNTEAFF
CDR3 DNA: TGTGCCAGCAGTTATCCGGGACAGAACACTGAAGCTTTCTTT
J gene: TRBJ1-1
clone size: NA
D gene: NA
V gene: TRBV6-6

CDR3 protein: CASSRERQGNTIYF
CDR3 DNA: TGTGCCAGCAGCCGCGAGAGACAGGGAAACACCATATATTTT
J gene: TRBJ1-3
clone size: NA
D gene: NA
V gene: TRBV7-9

CDR3 protein: CAISSRQAGANVLTF
CDR3 DNA: TGTGCCATCAGTTCGAGACAAGCTGGGGCCAACGTCCTGACTTTC
J gene: TRBJ2-6
clone size: once
D gene: NA
V gene: TRBV10-3

CDR3 protein: CASSQDRQGAGLGQETQYF
CDR3 DNA: TGCGCCAGCAGCCAAGATCGACAGGGGGCAGGCCTAGGGCAAGAGACCCAGTACTTC
J gene: TRBJ2-5
clone size: once
D gene: TRBD1
V gene: TRBV4-1

CDR3 protein: CASSTSQVNYNEQFF
CDR3 DNA: TGTGCCAGCTCCACTTCCCAGGTGAACTACAATGAGCAGTTCTTC
J gene: TRBJ2-1
clone size: NA
D gene: NA
V gene: TRBV18

CDR3 protein: CASSFTSGVPTQETQYF
CDR3 DNA: TGTGCCAGCAGCTTTACTTCGGGAGTCCCCACCCAAGAGACCCAGTACTTC
J gene: TRBJ2-5
clone size: once
D gene: NA
V gene: TRBV5-8

CDR3 protein: CASSVWRPTDTQYF
CDR3 DNA: TGTGCCAGCAGTGTTTGGCGGCCCACAGATACGCAGTATTTT
J gene: TRBJ2-3
clone size: NA
D gene: NA
V gene: TRBV2

CDR3 protein: CASRPGQGAAGELFF
CDR3 DNA: TGCGCCAGCAGACCGGGACAGGGGGCCGCCGGGGAGCTGTTTTTT
J gene: TRBJ2-2
clone size: few
D gene: TRBD1
V gene: TRBV5-1

CDR3 protein: CASSLGQGGETQYF
CDR3 DNA: TGTGCCAGCAGTTTGGGACAGGGAGGCGAGACCCAGTACTTC
J gene: TRBJ2-5
clone size: NA
D gene: TRBD1
V gene: TRBV28

CDR3 protein: CATSGAGGLFEQYF
CDR3 DNA: TGTGCCACCTCCGGGGCGGGAGGGCTTTTCGAGCAGTACTTC
J gene: TRBJ2-7
clone size: NA
D gene: TRBD2
V gene: TRBV27

CDR3 protein: CATQPGLDYEQYF
CDR3 DNA: TGTGCCACGCAACCGGGACTAGACTACGAGCAGTACTTC
J gene: TRBJ2-7
clone size: NA
D gene: TRBD2
V gene: TRBV15

CDR3 protein: CASSEAPTGPYGYTF
CDR3 DNA: TGTGCCAGCAGTGAAGCGCCGACAGGGCCCTATGGCTACACCTTC
J gene: TRBJ1-2
clone size: NA
D gene: TRBD1
V gene: TRBV6-1

CDR3 protein: CSVGGGVDSFVVNEQFF
CDR3 DNA: TGCAGCGTTGGTGGGGGGGTCGACTCCTTCGTTGTAAATGAGCAGTTCTTC
J gene: TRBJ2-1
clone size: NA
D gene: TRBD2
V gene: TRBV29-1

CDR3 protein: CASSLAPGGSGRYYEQYF
CDR3 DNA: TGTGCCAGCAGCTTGGCTCCGGGAGGCTCCGGCCGTTACTACGAGCAGTACTTC
J gene: TRBJ2-7
clone size: NA
D gene: TRBD2
V gene: TRBV5-4

CDR3 protein: CATSRDMASGNTGELFF
CDR3 DNA: TGTGCCACCAGCAGAGATATGGCTAGCGGGAACACCGGGGAGCTGTTTTTT
J gene: TRBJ2-2
clone size: many
D gene: TRBD2
V gene: TRBV15

CDR3 protein: CASSPSRDRSYNEQFF
CDR3 DNA: TGTGCCAGCAGCCCGTCTAGGGACAGGTCATACAATGAGCAGTTCTTC
J gene: TRBJ2-1
clone size: NA
D gene: TRBD1
V gene: TRBV11-2

CDR3 protein: CASSLLEGGLGEQYF
CDR3 DNA: TGTGCCAGCAGTCTCCTTGAGGGAGGTTTGGGCGAGCAGTACTTC
J gene: TRBJ2-7
clone size: NA
D gene: NA
V gene: TRBV27

CDR3 protein: CASSQETGDEQFF
CDR3 DNA: TGTGCCAGCAGTCAAGAGACGGGGGATGAGCAGTTCTTC
J gene: TRBJ2-1
clone size: NA
D gene: NA
V gene: TRBV7-2

CDR3 protein: CASSQEPTGAVDTGELFF
CDR3 DNA: TGCGCCAGCAGCCAAGAGCCAACAGGGGCGGTTGACACCGGGGAGCTGTTTTTT
J gene: TRBJ2-2
clone size: NA
D gene: TRBD1
V gene: TRBV4-1

CDR3 protein: CASRGLETQYF
CDR3 DNA: TGTGCCAGCAGAGGACTGGAGACCCAGTACTTC
J gene: TRBJ2-5
clone size: NA
D gene: NA
V gene: TRBV28

CDR3 protein: CASSSRGQYNSPLHF
CDR3 DNA: TGTGCCAGCAGTTCCAGGGGCCAGTATAATTCACCCCTCCACTTT
J gene: TRBJ1-6
clone size: NA
D gene: NA
V gene: TRBV6-5

CDR3 protein: CASTIGSGRVYEQFF
CDR3 DNA: TGTGCCAGCACCATTGGTAGCGGGAGGGTATATGAGCAGTTCTTC
J gene: TRBJ2-1
clone size: NA
D gene: TRBD2
V gene: TRBV28

CDR3 protein: CASSHAGTSGSYEQYF
CDR3 DNA: TGTGCCAGCAGCCACGCCGGGACTAGCGGCTCCTACGAGCAGTACTTC
J gene: TRBJ2-7
clone size: NA
D gene: TRBD2
V gene: TRBV4-2

CDR3 protein: CASSMDRGYYGYTF
CDR3 DNA: TGTGCCAGTAGTATGGACAGGGGGTATTATGGCTACACCTTC
J gene: TRBJ1-2
clone size: few
D gene: TRBD1
V gene: TRBV19

CDR3 protein: CASSSLTSGNAEQFF
CDR3 DNA: TGTGCCAGCAGTTCTCTGACTAGCGGGAATGCTGAGCAGTTCTTC
J gene: TRBJ2-1
clone size: NA
D gene: TRBD2
V gene: TRBV6-6

CDR3 protein: CASSLGSVNTEAFF
CDR3 DNA: TGCGCCAGCAGCTTGGGTTCGGTGAACACTGAAGCTTTCTTT
J gene: TRBJ1-1
clone size: NA
D gene: NA
V gene: TRBV5-1

CDR3 protein: CASSSDGGGVFGNQPQHF
CDR3 DNA: TGTGCCAGCTCATCCGACGGGGGAGGGGTGTTTGGCAATCAGCCCCAGCATTTT
J gene: TRBJ1-5
clone size: NA
D gene: NA
V gene: TRBV18

CDR3 protein: CASSYYGWGRNSPLHF
CDR3 DNA: TGTGCCAGCAGCTATTATGGATGGGGGCGGAATTCACCCCTCCACTTT
J gene: TRBJ1-6
clone size: NA
D gene: NA
V gene: TRBV7-9

CDR3 protein: CASSNLAGANYNEQFF
CDR3 DNA: TGTGCCAGCAGCAATCTAGCGGGAGCCAACTACAATGAGCAGTTCTTC
J gene: TRBJ2-1
clone size: NA
D gene: TRBD2
V gene: TRBV13

CDR3 protein: CASSLRAVGIPGELFF
CDR3 DNA: TGTGCCAGCAGCTTACGAGCGGTGGGGATTCCTGGGGAGCTGTTTTTT
J gene: TRBJ2-2
clone size: NA
D gene: NA
V gene: TRBV7-3

CDR3 protein: CASSIARSTGGYEQYF
CDR3 DNA: TGTGCCAGTAGTATAGCCCGGTCGACAGGGGGCTACGAGCAGTACTTC
J gene: TRBJ2-7
clone size: many
D gene: TRBD1
V gene: TRBV19

CDR3 protein: CASSRTSGVYNEQFF
CDR3 DNA: TGCGCCAGCAGCCGCACTAGCGGGGTTTACAATGAGCAGTTCTTC
J gene: TRBJ2-1
clone size: NA
D gene: TRBD2
V gene: TRBV4-1

CDR3 protein: CASSSRLVRDIQYF
CDR3 DNA: TGTGCCAGCAGCTCACGACTAGTTAGGGACATTCAGTACTTC
J gene: TRBJ2-4
clone size: NA
D gene: NA
V gene: TRBV5-6